The clone carrying this T cell receptor (beta chain) has at least ten counts. The antigen remains undetermined. Germline CDR1 and CDR2: SGHRS and YFSETQ. The CDR3 sequence is 15 residues long. The V end lost 3 bases, the J end lost 8 bases, and 18 bases lay between the germline ends. The record originates from a study of blood T cells in healthy people across ages. Overall study context: Template switching recovered approximately one barcoded beta molecule for every two T cells.

Overall study findings and caveats: The CMV status of each donor remained undetermined, and this could have confounded shifts in expanded clonotypes.

Alongside a J-beta primer mix, a sample-barcoded 5' primer served in a second PCR lasting about 7 to 11 cycles. MiXCR was run by TCRdb on the 5' RACE reads, yielding one entry per CDR3 protein. This table holds under 850,000 distinct CDR3 sequences, 35% to 40% found once. Sequenced: blood. This receptor was obtained from a man younger than 35 in good health. This sequence joins TRBV5-1 and TRBJ2-1; unclear D gene. In nucleotides, the CDR3 is TGCGCCAGCAGCTACCTCGGTGGCCCTCGGGATGAGCAGTTCTTC. Protein product: CASSYLGGPRDEQFF.